The 9 T cell receptor beta chains reported below all come from one sample, sequenced in a study of blood T cell repertoires in COVID-19 (TCRdb year 2020). The library was made by the immunoSEQ multiplex PCR assay. Drawn from immuneACCESS, this table holds only the in-frame rearrangements with V and J called that TCRdb kept. Clones are partly lost; checked studies trace under half to an unresolved V gene and leave the rest unexplained. The sample records around 200,000 clones, 86% of which are singletons. Less than 4.5% of the sample goes to the ten largest clones. Material: PBMCs or T cells enriched from blood (not recorded which). The receptors derive from a woman aged 35 to 49 with acute COVID-19.

The chain couples TRBV24-1 to TRBJ2-1; D might be TRBD1 (6 bases). The germline CDR1 and CDR2 sequences are KGHDR and SFDVKD. There are 13 residues in the CDR3. Deletions cut 5 bases from V and 4 bases from J, with 8 bases between. In DNA form, the CDR3 reads TGTGCCACCAGTGGAGGGGGTTACAATGAGCAGTTCTTC. This translates into CATSGGGYNEQFF.

This chain connects TRBV2 to TRBJ1-4; 7 positions agree with TRBD1. The CDR3 covers 14 residues. Germline lookup yields CDR1 SNHLY and CDR2 FYNNEI. J was trimmed by 4 bases and V by 5 bases; bases with no gene match: 4. The CDR3 loop is CASSTGTDNEKLFF. The CDR3 DNA sequence: TGTGCCAGCAGTACCGGGACAGATAATGAAAAACTGTTTTTT. Using reference TRBV2 and TRBJ1-4 for the parts outside the CDR3, the full variable domain is EPEVTQTPSHQVTQMGQEVILRCVPISNHLYFYWYRQILGQKVEFLVSFYNNEISEKSEIFDDQFSVERPDGSNFTLKIRSTKLEDSAMYFCASSTGTDNEKLFFGSGTQLSVL.

J is TRBJ1-1 and V is TRBV19; TRBD1 agrees at 10 bases. There are 15 residues in the CDR3. Germline V gene lookup returns CDR1 LNHDA and CDR2 SQIVND (reference sequence). Unmatched junction bases numbered 5, after V lost 7 bases and J lost 0 bases. The CDR3 DNA is TGTGCCAGTACCTTGACAGGGGGCCTGAACACTGAAGCTTTCTTT. Its translation is CASTLTGGLNTEAFF. Full variable domain (remainder filled in from reference TRBV19 and TRBJ1-1): DGGITQSPKYLFRKEGQNVTLSCEQNLNHDAMYWYRQDPGQGLRLIYYSQIVNDFQKGDIAEGYSVSREKKESFPLTVTSAQKNPTAFYLCASTLTGGLNTEAFFGQGTRLTVV.

The rearrangement joins TRBV18 to TRBJ1-5, with D possibly matching TRBD1 (6 bases). The V gene's germline CDR1 is KGHSH and CDR2 LQKENI. This CDR3 has 16 residues. The germline V and J ends were trimmed by 2 bases and 3 bases, with 14 bases remaining between them. The CDR3 reads CASSPSKQGSNQPQHF. As DNA, the CDR3 is TGTGCCAGCTCACCATCCAAACAGGGCTCCAATCAGCCCCAGCATTTT.

The chain has TRBV3-1 (or the pseudogene TRBV3-2) and TRBJ1-6; TRBD1 aligns across 7 bases. V was clipped by 2 bases and J by 9 bases; unmatched bases: 7. This CDR3 has 15 residues. The germline gives CDR1 LGHDT, CDR2 YNNKEL (reference sequence). DNA for the CDR3: TGTGCCAGCAGCCAATTCGAGGGGGCCGGTTCACCCCTCCACTTT. This gives the protein CASSQFEGAGSPLHF.

The V and J genes are TRBV28 and TRBJ1-1; D not resolved. The germline CDR1 and CDR2 sequences are MDHEN and SYDVKM. Trimming stripped 5 bases from V and 1 base from J, with 5 bases between. This CDR3 has 12 residues. The CDR3 spells CASSEGNTEAFF. In DNA form, the CDR3 reads TGTGCCAGCAGTGAGGGGAACACTGAAGCTTTCTTT. Full variable domain (missing parts from reference TRBV28 and TRBJ1-1): DVKVTQSSRYLVKRTGEKVFLECVQDMDHENMFWYRQDPGLGLRLIYFSYDVKMKEKGDIPEGYSVSREKKERFSLILESASTNQTSMYLCASSEGNTEAFFGQGTRLTVV.

The chain uses TRBV5-1 and TRBJ2-1; 14 positions agree with TRBD2. CDR1 is SGHRS and CDR2 is YFSETQ in the germline V gene. The CDR3 has 20 amino acids. V was clipped by 0 bases and J by 2 bases; unmatched bases: 10. The chain's CDR3 is CASSLAGLAGGSTAYNEQFF. The CDR3 DNA reads as TGCGCCAGCAGCTTGGCTGGACTAGCGGGGGGCTCGACTGCCTACAATGAGCAGTTCTTC.

V gene TRBV9 combines with J gene TRBJ1-2, with 8 nucleotides matching TRBD1. Unmatched junction bases numbered 11, after V lost 3 bases and J lost 4 bases. CDR3 length: 16 amino acids. Germline V gene lookup returns CDR1 SGDLS and CDR2 YYNGEE. The CDR3 DNA follows: TGTGCCAGCAGCGACAACCTAGGGACAGGCCCCTATGGCTACACCTTC. Residues: CASSDNLGTGPYGYTF.

J is TRBJ2-1 and V is TRBV5-1; 11 bases are shared with TRBD2. There are 15 residues in the CDR3. Looked up from germline, CDR1 is SGHRS and CDR2 is YFSETQ. The ends lost 1 base at V and 9 bases at J; junction bases unmatched: 6. The CDR3 loop reads CASSLLAGGPGEQFF. DNA for the CDR3: TGCGCCAGCAGCTTGTTAGCGGGGGGGCCGGGTGAGCAGTTCTTC.